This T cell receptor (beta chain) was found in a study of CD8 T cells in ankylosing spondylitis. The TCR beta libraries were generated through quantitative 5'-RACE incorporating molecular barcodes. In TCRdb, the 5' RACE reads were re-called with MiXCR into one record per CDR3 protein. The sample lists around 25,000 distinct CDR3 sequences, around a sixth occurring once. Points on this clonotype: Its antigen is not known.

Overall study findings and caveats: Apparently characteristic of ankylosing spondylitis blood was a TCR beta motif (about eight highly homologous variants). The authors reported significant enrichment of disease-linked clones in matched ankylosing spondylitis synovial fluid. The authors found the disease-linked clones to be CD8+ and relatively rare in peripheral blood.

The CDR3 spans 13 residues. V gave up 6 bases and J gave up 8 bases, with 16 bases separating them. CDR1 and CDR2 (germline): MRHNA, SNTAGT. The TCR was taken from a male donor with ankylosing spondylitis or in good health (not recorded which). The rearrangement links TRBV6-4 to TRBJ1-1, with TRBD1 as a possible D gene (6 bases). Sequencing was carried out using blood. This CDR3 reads CASSEMRGAEAFF. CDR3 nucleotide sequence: TGTGCCAGCAGCGAGATGAGGGGGGCCGAAGCTTTCTTT.